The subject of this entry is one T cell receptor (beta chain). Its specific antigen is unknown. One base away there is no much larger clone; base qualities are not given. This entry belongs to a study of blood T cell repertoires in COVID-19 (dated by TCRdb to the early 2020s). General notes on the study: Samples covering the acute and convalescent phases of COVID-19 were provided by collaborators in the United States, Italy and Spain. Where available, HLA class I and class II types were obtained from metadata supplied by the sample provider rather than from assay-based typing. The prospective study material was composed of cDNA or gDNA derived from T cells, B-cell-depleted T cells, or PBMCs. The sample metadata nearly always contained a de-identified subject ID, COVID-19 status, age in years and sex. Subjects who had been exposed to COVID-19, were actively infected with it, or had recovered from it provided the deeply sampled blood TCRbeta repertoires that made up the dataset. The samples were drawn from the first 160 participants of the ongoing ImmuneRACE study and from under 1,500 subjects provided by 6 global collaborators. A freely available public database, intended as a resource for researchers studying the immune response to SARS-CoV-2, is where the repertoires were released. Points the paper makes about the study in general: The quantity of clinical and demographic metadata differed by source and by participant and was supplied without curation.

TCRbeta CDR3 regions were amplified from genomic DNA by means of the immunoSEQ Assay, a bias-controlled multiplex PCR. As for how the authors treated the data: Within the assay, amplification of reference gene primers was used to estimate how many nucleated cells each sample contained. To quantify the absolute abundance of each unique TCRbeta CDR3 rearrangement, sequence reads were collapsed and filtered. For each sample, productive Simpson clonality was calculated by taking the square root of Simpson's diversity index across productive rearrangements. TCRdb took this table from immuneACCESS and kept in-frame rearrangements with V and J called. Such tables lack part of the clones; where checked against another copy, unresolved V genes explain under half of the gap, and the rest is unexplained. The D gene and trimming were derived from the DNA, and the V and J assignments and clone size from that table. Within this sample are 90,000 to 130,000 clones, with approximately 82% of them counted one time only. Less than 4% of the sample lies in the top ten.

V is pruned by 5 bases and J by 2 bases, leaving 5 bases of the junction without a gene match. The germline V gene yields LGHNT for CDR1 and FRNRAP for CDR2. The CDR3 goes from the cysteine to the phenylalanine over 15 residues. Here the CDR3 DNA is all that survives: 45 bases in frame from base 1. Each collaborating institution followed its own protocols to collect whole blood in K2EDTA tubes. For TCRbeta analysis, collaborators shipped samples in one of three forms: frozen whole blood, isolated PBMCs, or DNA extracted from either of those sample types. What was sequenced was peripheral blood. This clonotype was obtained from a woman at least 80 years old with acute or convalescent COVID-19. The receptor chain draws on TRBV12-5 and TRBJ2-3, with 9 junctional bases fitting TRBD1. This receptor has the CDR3 CASGLGQGDTDTQYF. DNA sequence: TGTGCTAGTGGTCTGGGACAGGGCGACACAGATACGCAGTATTTT.